A selection of T cell receptor beta chains follows, all from one sample in a study of blood T cell repertoires in COVID-19. Repertoires were generated with immunoSEQ multiplex PCR, while TCRdb's copy carries only in-frame clones and drops some. The table shows roughly 63,000 clones, with around 79% occurring only once. Sequences were obtained from peripheral blood. Receptor source: a human donor in a cohort sampled during active COVID-19. Each CDR3 is given with its conserved first and last residue. The D gene is left open where the match is weak. Not all rows give a size; the values are once, few, many and, for expanded clones, a class.

size: once; V: TRBV7-9; J: TRBJ2-5; D: NA; length: 15; CDR3: CASSRRGSGQETQYF; DNA: TGTGCCAGCAGCCGTAGAGGTTCGGGCCAAGAGACCCAGTACTTC
size: NA; V: TRBV6-2/TRBV6-3; J: TRBJ2-1; D: TRBD2; length: 15; CDR3: CASSYDPGTSGKQFF; DNA: TGTGCCAGCAGTTACGACCCGGGGACTAGCGGGAAGCAGTTCTTC
size: NA; V: TRBV24-1; J: TRBJ1-2; D: TRBD1; length: 14; CDR3: CATSARQGTYGYTF; DNA: TGTGCCACCAGTGCTAGACAGGGTACCTATGGCTACACCTTC
size: NA; V: TRBV2; J: TRBJ1-5; D: NA; length: 14; CDR3: CASSATLYAQPQHF; DNA: TGTGCCAGCAGTGCTACTCTTTATGCCCAGCCCCAGCATTTT
size: NA; V: TRBV7-2; J: TRBJ2-1; D: TRBD2; length: 16; CDR3: CASSLVSGTRSNEQFF; DNA: TGTGCCAGCAGCTTAGTGTCTGGGACTAGAAGTAATGAGCAGTTCTTC
size: NA; V: TRBV6-2/TRBV6-3; J: TRBJ1-2; D: NA; length: 14; CDR3: CASSYPGLAGGYTF; DNA: TGTGCCAGCAGTTACCCGGGACTTGCTGGTGGCTACACCTTC
size: NA; V: TRBV28; J: TRBJ2-5; D: TRBD2; length: 16; CDR3: CASSYLAGGTQETQYF; DNA: TGTGCCAGCAGCTACCTAGCGGGAGGCACTCAAGAGACCCAGTACTTC
size: few; V: TRBV24-1; J: TRBJ2-2; D: TRBD1; length: 17; CDR3: CATSAKSGTGNTGELFF; DNA: TGTGCCACCAGTGCGAAATCCGGGACAGGGAACACCGGGGAGCTGTTTTTT
size: NA; V: TRBV5-6; J: TRBJ2-1; D: NA; length: 14; CDR3: CASSFRGRSNEQFF; DNA: TGTGCCAGCAGCTTCAGAGGTAGAAGCAATGAGCAGTTCTTC
size: NA; V: TRBV2; J: TRBJ1-5; D: TRBD1; length: 14; CDR3: CASRGTAVGQPQHF; DNA: TGTGCCAGCAGAGGGACAGCTGTAGGACAGCCCCAGCATTTT
size: NA; V: TRBV9; J: TRBJ2-3; D: TRBD1; length: 20; CDR3: CASSAGTGGQGASTADTQYF; DNA: TGTGCCAGCAGCGCCGGGACAGGGGGACAGGGGGCAAGTACTGCAGATACGCAGTATTTT
size: NA; V: TRBV2; J: TRBJ2-7; D: TRBD1; length: 14; CDR3: CASSVGTGNYEQYF; DNA: TGTGCCAGCAGTGTGGGGACAGGGAATTACGAGCAGTACTTC
size: NA; V: TRBV29-1; J: TRBJ2-2; D: NA; length: 13; CDR3: CSTGSANTGELFF; DNA: TGCAGCACGGGGTCCGCGAACACCGGGGAGCTGTTTTTT
size: NA; V: TRBV7-7; J: TRBJ2-2; D: NA; length: 13; CDR3: CASSKSGTGELFF; DNA: TGTGCTAGCAGCAAATCGGGGACCGGGGAGCTGTTTTTT
size: NA; V: TRBV9; J: TRBJ2-7; D: NA; length: 13; CDR3: CASSPTGTYEQYF; DNA: TGTGCCAGCAGCCCAACAGGAACCTACGAGCAGTACTTC
size: NA; V: TRBV14; J: TRBJ2-1; D: NA; length: 17; CDR3: CASSPGVFPSSYNEQFF; DNA: TGTGCCAGCAGCCCCGGGGTCTTCCCGAGCTCCTACAATGAGCAGTTCTTC
size: NA; V: TRBV4-1; J: TRBJ2-3; D: TRBD2; length: 15; CDR3: CASSLQGGSRDTQYF; DNA: TGCGCCAGCAGCTTGCAGGGCGGGAGCAGGGATACGCAGTATTTT
size: NA; V: TRBV7-2; J: TRBJ2-5; D: NA; length: 14; CDR3: CASSLATRGETQYF; DNA: TGTGCCAGCAGCTTAGCCACCAGAGGAGAGACCCAGTACTTC
size: NA; V: TRBV5-1; J: TRBJ2-1; D: NA; length: 12; CDR3: CASSSRLNEQFF; DNA: TGCGCCAGCAGCTCCCGTCTCAATGAGCAGTTCTTC
size: NA; V: TRBV7-2; J: TRBJ2-5; D: TRBD1; length: 13; CDR3: CASSAGQGETQYF; DNA: TGTGCCAGCAGCGCAGGACAGGGGGAGACCCAGTACTTC
size: NA; V: TRBV4-3; J: TRBJ2-3; D: NA; length: 18; CDR3: CASSLGVIPLSSTDTQYF; DNA: TGCGCCAGCAGCCTCGGGGTAATCCCCTTGTCAAGCACAGATACGCAGTATTTT
size: NA; V: TRBV4-3; J: TRBJ2-3; D: TRBD2; length: 17; CDR3: CASSQADGLAVGDTQYF; DNA: TGCGCCAGCAGCCAGGCCGACGGGCTAGCGGTCGGAGATACGCAGTATTTT
size: few; V: TRBV28; J: TRBJ2-7; D: TRBD2; length: 16; CDR3: CASSFVSGGLSAEQYF; DNA: TGTGCCAGCAGTTTTGTTTCGGGAGGGCTTTCGGCCGAGCAGTACTTC
size: NA; V: TRBV9; J: TRBJ2-2; D: TRBD2; length: 14; CDR3: CASSVGRGTGELFF; DNA: TGTGCCAGCAGCGTAGGGCGGGGGACCGGGGAGCTGTTTTTT
size: NA; V: TRBV18; J: TRBJ2-2; D: NA; length: 15; CDR3: CASSPKNLNTGELFF; DNA: TGTGCCAGCTCACCTAAGAACTTGAACACCGGGGAGCTGTTTTTT
size: few; V: TRBV7-2; J: TRBJ1-1; D: NA; length: 16; CDR3: CASSLGAGRGNTEAFF; DNA: TGTGCCAGCAGCTTAGGGGCAGGGAGGGGGAACACTGAAGCTTTCTTT
size: medium-sized; V: TRBV25-1; J: TRBJ2-2; D: TRBD2; length: 15; CDR3: CASSDLAGHTGELFF; DNA: TGTGCCAGCAGTGACCTAGCGGGACACACCGGGGAGCTGTTTTTT
size: few; V: TRBV10-1; J: TRBJ2-3; D: NA; length: 16; CDR3: CASSESYGAGEDTQYF; DNA: TGCGCCAGCAGTGAGTCCTATGGGGCAGGAGAAGATACGCAGTATTTT
size: few; V: TRBV7-6; J: TRBJ2-7; D: TRBD2; length: 16; CDR3: CASSLGLAGESYEQYF; DNA: TGTGCCAGCAGCTTAGGACTAGCGGGAGAGTCCTACGAGCAGTACTTC
size: NA; V: TRBV18; J: TRBJ1-2; D: NA; length: 15; CDR3: CASSPAQGSSYGYTF; DNA: TGTGCCAGCTCACCGGCGCAGGGCTCTTCCTATGGCTACACCTTC
size: NA; V: TRBV1; J: TRBJ2-1; D: NA; length: 17; CDR3: CTSSQEDLAGSYNEQFF; DNA: TGCACCAGCAGCCAAGAGGATCTAGCGGGTTCCTACAATGAGCAGTTCTTC
size: few; V: TRBV5-1; J: TRBJ1-2; D: TRBD1; length: 15; CDR3: CASRDPGQSNYGYTF; DNA: TGCGCCAGCAGGGACCCGGGACAGTCTAACTATGGCTACACCTTC
size: NA; V: TRBV19; J: TRBJ1-1; D: NA; length: 16; CDR3: CASSIVLGPAGAEAFF; DNA: TGTGCCAGTAGTATAGTATTAGGGCCGGCGGGGGCTGAAGCTTTCTTT
size: NA; V: TRBV2; J: TRBJ2-7; D: TRBD2; length: 16; CDR3: CASRELGLAEDYEQYF; DNA: TGTGCCAGCAGGGAATTGGGACTAGCGGAAGACTACGAGCAGTACTTC
size: NA; V: TRBV19; J: TRBJ2-2; D: NA; length: 15; CDR3: CASRKEPTGYGELFF; DNA: TGTGCCAGTAGAAAAGAGCCTACAGGATACGGGGAGCTGTTTTTT
size: NA; V: TRBV9; J: TRBJ2-5; D: TRBD2; length: 17; CDR3: CASSVGTSGGHQETQYF; DNA: TGTGCCAGCAGCGTGGGAACTAGCGGGGGCCACCAAGAGACCCAGTACTTC
size: NA; V: TRBV11-3; J: TRBJ2-3; D: TRBD2; length: 16; CDR3: CASSFLAGGLGDTQYF; DNA: TGTGCCAGCAGCTTTCTGGCGGGAGGGCTCGGAGATACGCAGTATTTT
size: NA; V: TRBV7-2; J: TRBJ1-5; D: NA; length: 15; CDR3: CASSWWGQGPQPQHF; DNA: TGTGCCAGCAGCTGGTGGGGGCAGGGACCTCAGCCCCAGCATTTT
size: many; V: TRBV6-6; J: TRBJ2-3; D: NA; length: 15; CDR3: CASSLSEAVGATQYF; DNA: TGTGCCAGCTCCCTCAGCGAAGCAGTAGGCGCTACGCAGTATTTT
size: NA; V: TRBV5-1; J: TRBJ2-1; D: TRBD1; length: 13; CDR3: CASSLNRGGKQFF; DNA: TGCGCCAGCAGCTTGAACAGGGGTGGTAAGCAGTTCTTC
size: NA; V: TRBV4-3; J: TRBJ2-2; D: NA; length: 17; CDR3: CASSQETGGDYTGELFF; DNA: TGCGCCAGCAGCCAGGAAACAGGGGGGGATTACACCGGGGAGCTGTTTTTT